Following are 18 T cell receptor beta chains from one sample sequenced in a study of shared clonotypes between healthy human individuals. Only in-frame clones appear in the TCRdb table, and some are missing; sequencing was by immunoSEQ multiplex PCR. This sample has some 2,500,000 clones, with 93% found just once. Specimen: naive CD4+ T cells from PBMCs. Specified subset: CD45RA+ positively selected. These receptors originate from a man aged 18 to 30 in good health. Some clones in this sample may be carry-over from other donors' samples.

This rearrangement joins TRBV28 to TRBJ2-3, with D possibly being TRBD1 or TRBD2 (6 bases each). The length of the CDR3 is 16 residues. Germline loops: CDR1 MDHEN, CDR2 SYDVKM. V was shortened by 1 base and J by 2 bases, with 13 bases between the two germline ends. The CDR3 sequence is CASSLLRGAATDTQYF. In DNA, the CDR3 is TGTGCCAGCAGTTTATTAAGGGGGGCCGCCACAGATACGCAGTATTTT.

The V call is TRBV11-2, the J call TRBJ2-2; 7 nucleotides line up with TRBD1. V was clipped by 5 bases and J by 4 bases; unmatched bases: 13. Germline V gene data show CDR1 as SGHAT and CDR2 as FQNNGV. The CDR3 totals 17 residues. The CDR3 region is CASSRSTGSLGTGELFF. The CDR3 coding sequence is TGTGCCAGCAGCCGATCGACAGGGAGTTTAGGCACCGGGGAGCTGTTTTTT.

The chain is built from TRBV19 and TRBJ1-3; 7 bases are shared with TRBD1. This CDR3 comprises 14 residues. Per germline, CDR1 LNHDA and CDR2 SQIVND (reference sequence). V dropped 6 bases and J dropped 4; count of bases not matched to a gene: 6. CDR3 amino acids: CASRRPGQGNTIYF. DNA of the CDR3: TGTGCCAGTAGACGACCGGGACAGGGAAACACCATATATTTT.

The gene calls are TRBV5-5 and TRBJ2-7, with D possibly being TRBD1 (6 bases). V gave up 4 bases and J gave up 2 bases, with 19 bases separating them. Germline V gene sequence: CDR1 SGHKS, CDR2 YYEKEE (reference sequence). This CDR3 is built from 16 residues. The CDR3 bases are TGTGCCAGCAGCCCCCAGCTGGGACAAGGCGCCTACGAGCAGTACTTC. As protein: CASSPQLGQGAYEQYF.

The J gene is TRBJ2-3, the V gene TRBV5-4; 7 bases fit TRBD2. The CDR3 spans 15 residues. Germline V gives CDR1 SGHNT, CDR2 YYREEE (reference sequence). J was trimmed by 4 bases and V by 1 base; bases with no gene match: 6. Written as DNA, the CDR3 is TGTGCCAGCAGCTTGACGGCGGGAGTTTCAGATACGCAGTATTTT. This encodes CASSLTAGVSDTQYF.

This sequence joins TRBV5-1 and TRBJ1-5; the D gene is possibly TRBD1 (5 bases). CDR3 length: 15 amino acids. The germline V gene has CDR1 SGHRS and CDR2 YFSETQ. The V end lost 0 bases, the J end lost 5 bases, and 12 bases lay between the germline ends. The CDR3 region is CASSLDGDGDQPQHF. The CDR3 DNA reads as TGCGCCAGCAGCTTGGATGGGGACGGGGATCAGCCCCAGCATTTT.

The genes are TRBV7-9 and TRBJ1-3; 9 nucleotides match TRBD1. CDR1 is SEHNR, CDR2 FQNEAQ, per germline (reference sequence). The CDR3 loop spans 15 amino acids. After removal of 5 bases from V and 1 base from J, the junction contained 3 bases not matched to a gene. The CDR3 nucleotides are TGTGCCAGCAGCACGGACAGGGGATCTGGAAACACCATATATTTT. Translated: CASSTDRGSGNTIYF.

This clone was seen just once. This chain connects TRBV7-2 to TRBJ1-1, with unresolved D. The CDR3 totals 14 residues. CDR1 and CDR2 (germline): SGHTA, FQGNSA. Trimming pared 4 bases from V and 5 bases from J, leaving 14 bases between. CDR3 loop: CASSYPQISTEAFF. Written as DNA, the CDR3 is TGTGCCAGCAGCTATCCACAGATCTCGACTGAAGCTTTCTTT. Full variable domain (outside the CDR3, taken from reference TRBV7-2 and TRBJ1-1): GAGVSQSPSNKVTEKGKDVELRCDPISGHTALYWYRQSLGQGLEFLIYFQGNSAPDKSGLPSDRFSAERTGGSVSTLTIQRTQQEDSAVYLCASSYPQISTEAFFGQGTRLTVV.

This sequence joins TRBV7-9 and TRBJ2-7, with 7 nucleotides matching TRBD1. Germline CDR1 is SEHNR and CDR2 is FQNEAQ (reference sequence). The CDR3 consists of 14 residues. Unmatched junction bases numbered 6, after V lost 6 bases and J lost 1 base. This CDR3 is CASRPDRSSYEQYF. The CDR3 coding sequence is TGTGCCAGCAGGCCGGACAGGAGTTCCTACGAGCAGTACTTC.

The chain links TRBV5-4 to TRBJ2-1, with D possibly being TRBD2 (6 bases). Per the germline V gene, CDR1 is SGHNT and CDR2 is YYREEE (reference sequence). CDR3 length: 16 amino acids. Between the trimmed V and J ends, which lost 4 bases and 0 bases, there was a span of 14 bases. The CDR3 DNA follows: TGTGCCAGCAGCCGACACGGGGGAGGCTCCTACAATGAGCAGTTCTTC. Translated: CASSRHGGGSYNEQFF.

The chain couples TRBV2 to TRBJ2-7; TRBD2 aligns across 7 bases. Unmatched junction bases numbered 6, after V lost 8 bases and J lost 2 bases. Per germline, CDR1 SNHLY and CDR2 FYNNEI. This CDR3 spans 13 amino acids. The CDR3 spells CASSGGPAYEQYF. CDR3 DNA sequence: TGTGCCAGCTCGGGGGGACCTGCCTACGAGCAGTACTTC.

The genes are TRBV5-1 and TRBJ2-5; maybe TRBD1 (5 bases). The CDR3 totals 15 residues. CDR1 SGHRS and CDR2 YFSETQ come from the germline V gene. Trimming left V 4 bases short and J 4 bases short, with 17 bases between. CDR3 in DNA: TGCGCCAGCAGCCTGACGACAGTCAGTGGAGAGACCCAGTACTTC. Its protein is CASSLTTVSGETQYF. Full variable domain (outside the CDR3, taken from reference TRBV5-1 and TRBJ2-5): KAGVTQTPRYLIKTRGQQVTLSCSPISGHRSVSWYQQTPGQGLQFLFEYFSETQRNKGNFPGRFSGRQFSNSRSEMNVSTLELGDSALYLCASSLTTVSGETQYFGPGTRLLVL.

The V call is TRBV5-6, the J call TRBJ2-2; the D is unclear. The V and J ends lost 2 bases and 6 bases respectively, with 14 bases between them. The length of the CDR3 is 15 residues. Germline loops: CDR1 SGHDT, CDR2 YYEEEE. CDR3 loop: CASSLLGMIPGELFF. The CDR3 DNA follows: TGTGCCAGCAGCTTATTAGGGATGATTCCCGGGGAGCTGTTTTTT.

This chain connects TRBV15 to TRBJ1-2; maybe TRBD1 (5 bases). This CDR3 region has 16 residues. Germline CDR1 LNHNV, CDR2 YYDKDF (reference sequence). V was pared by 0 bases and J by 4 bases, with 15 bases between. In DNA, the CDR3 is TGTGCCACCAGCAGAGATCCGTCGGGGACGCTCTATGGCTACACCTTC. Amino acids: CATSRDPSGTLYGYTF.

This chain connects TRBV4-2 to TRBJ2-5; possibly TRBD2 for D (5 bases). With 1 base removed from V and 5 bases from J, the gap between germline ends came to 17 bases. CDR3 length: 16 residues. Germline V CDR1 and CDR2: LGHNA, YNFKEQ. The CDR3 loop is CASSQVRSWTGETQYF. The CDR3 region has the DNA TGTGCCAGCAGCCAAGTACGCTCCTGGACTGGGGAGACCCAGTACTTC.

CDR3 DNA: TGCGCCAGCAGCCTGCGAACTACAGGGCCCGCAGGCGCTTTCTTT. Protein: CASSLRTTGPAGAFF. The chain couples TRBV4-1 to TRBJ1-1; possibly TRBD1 for D (6 bases). This CDR3 contains 15 residues. Trimming took off 4 bases at V and 11 bases at J, with 23 bases between the two ends. The germline V gene has CDR1 MGHRA and CDR2 YSYEKL.

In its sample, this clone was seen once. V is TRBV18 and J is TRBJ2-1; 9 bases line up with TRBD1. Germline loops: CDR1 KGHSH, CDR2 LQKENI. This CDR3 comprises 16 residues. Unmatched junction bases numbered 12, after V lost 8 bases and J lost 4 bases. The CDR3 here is CASHGLRDRAYNEQFF. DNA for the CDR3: TGTGCCAGCCACGGACTCCGGGACAGGGCATACAATGAGCAGTTCTTC.

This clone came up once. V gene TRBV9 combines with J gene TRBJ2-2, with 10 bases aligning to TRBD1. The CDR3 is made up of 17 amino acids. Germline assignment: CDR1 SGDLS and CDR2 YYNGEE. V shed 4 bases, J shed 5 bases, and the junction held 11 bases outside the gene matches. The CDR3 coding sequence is TGTGCCAGCAGCCCCCGTCGGACAGGGGGAAGGACCGGGGAGCTGTTTTTT. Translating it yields CASSPRRTGGRTGELFF.